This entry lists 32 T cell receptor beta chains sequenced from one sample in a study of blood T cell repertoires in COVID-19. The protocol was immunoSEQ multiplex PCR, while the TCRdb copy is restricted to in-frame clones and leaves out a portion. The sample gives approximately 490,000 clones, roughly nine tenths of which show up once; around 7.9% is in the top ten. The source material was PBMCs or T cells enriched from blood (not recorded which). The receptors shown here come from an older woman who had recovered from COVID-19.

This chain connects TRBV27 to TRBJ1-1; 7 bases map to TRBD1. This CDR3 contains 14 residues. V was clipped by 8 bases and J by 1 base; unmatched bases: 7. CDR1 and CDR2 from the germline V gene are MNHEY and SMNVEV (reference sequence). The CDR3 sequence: CASSLSGGNTEAFF. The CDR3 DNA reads TGTGCCAGCTCACTTTCAGGGGGGAACACTGAAGCTTTCTTT.

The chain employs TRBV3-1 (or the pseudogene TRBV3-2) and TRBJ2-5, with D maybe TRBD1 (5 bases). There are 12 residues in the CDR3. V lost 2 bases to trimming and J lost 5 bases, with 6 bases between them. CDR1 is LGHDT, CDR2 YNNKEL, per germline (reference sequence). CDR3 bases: TGTGCCAGCAGCCAAAAGGGGGAGACCCAGTACTTC. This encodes CASSQKGETQYF.

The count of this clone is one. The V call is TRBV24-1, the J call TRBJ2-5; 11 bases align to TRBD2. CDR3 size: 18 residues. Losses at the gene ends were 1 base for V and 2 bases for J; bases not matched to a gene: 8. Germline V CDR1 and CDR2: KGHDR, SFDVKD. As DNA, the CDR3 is TGTGCCACCAGTGATTTCATTGGGCTAGCGGGGGGACAAGAGACCCAGTACTTC. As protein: CATSDFIGLAGGQETQYF.

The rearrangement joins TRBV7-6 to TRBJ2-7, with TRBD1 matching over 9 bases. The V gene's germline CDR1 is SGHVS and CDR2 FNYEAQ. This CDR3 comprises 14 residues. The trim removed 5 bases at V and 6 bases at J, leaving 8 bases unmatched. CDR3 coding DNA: TGTGCCAGCAGCCTATGGGACAGGGAGAGCGAGCAGTACGTC. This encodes CASSLWDRESEQYV.

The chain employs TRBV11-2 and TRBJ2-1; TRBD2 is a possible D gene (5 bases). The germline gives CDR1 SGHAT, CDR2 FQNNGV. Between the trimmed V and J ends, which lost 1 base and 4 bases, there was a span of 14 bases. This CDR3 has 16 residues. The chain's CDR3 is CASSLGGEAGYNEQFF. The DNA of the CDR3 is TGTGCCAGCAGCTTAGGGGGAGAGGCGGGTTACAATGAGCAGTTCTTC.

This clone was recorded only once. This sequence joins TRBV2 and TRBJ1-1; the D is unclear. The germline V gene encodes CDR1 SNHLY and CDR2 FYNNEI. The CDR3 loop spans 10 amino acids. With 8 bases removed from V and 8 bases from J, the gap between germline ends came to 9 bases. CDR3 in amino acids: CASAPLEAFF. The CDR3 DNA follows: TGTGCCAGCGCCCCGCTAGAAGCTTTCTTT.

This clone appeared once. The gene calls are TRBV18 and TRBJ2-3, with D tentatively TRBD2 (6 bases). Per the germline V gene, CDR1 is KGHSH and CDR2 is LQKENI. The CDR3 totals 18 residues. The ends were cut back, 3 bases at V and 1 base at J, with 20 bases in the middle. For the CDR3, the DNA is TGTGCCAGCTCACCCCTATCTCGGGGCCGCGGGGGCACAGATACGCAGTATTTT. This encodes CASSPLSRGRGGTDTQYF. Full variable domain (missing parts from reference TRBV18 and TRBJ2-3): NAGVMQNPRHLVRRRGQEARLRCSPMKGHSHVYWYRQLPEEGLKFMVYLQKENIIDESGMPKERFSAEFPKEGPSILRIQQVVRGDSAAYFCASSPLSRGRGGTDTQYFGPGTRLTVL.

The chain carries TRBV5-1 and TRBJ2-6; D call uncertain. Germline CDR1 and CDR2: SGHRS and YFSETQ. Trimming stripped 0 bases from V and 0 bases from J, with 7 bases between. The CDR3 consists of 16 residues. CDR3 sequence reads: CASSLAGSSGANVLTF. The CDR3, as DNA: TGCGCCAGCAGCTTGGCTGGCAGCTCTGGGGCCAACGTCCTGACTTTC.

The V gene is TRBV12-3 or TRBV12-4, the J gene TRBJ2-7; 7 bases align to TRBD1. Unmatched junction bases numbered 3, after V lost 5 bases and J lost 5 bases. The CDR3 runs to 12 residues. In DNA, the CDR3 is TGTGCCAGCAGTCGGGACAGAAACGAGCAGTACGTC. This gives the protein CASSRDRNEQYV.

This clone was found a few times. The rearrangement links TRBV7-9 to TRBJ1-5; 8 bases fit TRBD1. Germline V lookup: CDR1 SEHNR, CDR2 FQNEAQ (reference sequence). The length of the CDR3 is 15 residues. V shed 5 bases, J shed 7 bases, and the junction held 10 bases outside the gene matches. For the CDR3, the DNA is TGTGCCAGCAGCCGGACAGGGTCTTCGGAGCAGCCCCAGCATTTT. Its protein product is CASSRTGSSEQPQHF.

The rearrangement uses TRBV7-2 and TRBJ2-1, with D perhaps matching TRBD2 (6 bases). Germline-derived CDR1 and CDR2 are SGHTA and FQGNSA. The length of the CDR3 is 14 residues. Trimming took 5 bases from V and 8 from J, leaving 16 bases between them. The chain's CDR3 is CASSPQGGRHEQFF. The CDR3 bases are TGTGCCAGCAGCCCCCAAGGAGGGAGGCATGAGCAGTTCTTC.

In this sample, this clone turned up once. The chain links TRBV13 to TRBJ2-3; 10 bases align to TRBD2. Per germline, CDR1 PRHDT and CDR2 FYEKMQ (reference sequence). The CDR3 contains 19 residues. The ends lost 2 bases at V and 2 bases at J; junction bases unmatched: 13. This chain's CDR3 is CASSLPRLAGVLSTDTQYF. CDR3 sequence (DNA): TGTGCCAGCAGCTTACCCCGGCTAGCGGGGGTACTATCCACAGATACGCAGTATTTT.

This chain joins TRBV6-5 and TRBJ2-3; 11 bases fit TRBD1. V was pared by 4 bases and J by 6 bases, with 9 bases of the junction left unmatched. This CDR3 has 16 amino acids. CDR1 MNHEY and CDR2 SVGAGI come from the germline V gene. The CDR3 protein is CASSFQGQGAFDTQYF. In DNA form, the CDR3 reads TGTGCCAGCAGTTTCCAAGGACAGGGGGCATTCGATACGCAGTATTTT.

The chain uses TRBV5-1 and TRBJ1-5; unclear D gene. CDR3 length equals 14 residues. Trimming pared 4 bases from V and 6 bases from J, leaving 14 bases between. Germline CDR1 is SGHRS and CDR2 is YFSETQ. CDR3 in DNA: TGCGCCAGCAGCCAAGACGGGGTGGCTCAGCCCCAGCATTTT. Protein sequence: CASSQDGVAQPQHF. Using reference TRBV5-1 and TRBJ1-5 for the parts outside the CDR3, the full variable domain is KAGVTQTPRYLIKTRGQQVTLSCSPISGHRSVSWYQQTPGQGLQFLFEYFSETQRNKGNFPGRFSGRQFSNSRSEMNVSTLELGDSALYLCASSQDGVAQPQHFGDGTRLSIL.

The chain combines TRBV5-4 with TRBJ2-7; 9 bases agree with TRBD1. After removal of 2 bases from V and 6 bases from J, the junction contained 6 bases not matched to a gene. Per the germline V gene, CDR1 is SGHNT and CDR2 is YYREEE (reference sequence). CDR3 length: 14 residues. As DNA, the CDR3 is TGTGCCAGCAGCTTAAAGGGGACAGGGTCCGAGCAGTACTTC. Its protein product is CASSLKGTGSEQYF.

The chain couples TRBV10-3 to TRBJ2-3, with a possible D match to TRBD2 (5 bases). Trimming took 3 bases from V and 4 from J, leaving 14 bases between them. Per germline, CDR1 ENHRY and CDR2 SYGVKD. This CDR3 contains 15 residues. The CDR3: CAISDGDRGADTQYF. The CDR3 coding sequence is TGTGCCATCAGTGATGGGGATCGGGGTGCAGATACGCAGTATTTT.

DNA of the CDR3: TGCGCCAGCGGGAATCCGGGACAGGACTATGGCTACACCTTC. Its protein is CASGNPGQDYGYTF. The J gene is TRBJ1-2, the V gene TRBV5-1; 8 bases are a match to TRBD1. The V and J ends lost 7 bases and 3 bases, in that order; junction bases with no gene match: 8. The CDR3 covers 14 residues. Germline V gives CDR1 SGHRS, CDR2 YFSETQ.

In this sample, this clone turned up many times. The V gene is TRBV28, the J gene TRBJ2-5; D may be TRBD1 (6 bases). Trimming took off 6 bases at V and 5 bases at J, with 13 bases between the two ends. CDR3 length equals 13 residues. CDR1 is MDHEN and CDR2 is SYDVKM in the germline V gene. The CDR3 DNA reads TGTGCCAGCAGCCTAACTCAGGGGGAGACCCAGTACTTC. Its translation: CASSLTQGETQYF.

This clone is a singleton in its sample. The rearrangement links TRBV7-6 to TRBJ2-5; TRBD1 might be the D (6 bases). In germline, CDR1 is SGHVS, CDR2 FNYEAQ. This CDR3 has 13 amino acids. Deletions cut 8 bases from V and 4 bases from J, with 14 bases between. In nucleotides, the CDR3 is TGTGCCAGCGGCACAGGGCTCCGAGAGACCCAGTACTTC. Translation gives CASGTGLRETQYF.

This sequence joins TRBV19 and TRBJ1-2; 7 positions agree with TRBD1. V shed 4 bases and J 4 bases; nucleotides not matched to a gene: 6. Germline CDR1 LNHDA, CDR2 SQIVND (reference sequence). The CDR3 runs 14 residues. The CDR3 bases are TGTGCCAGTAGTACCCAGACAGGGAGCTATGGCTACACCTTC. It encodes CASSTQTGSYGYTF.

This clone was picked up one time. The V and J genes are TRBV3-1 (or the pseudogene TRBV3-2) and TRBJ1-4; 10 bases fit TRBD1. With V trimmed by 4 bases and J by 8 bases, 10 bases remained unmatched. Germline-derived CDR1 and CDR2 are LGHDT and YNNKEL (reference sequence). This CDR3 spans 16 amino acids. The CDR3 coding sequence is TGTGCCAGCAGCCCCGCCTGGACAGGGGGTAGGGAAAAACTGTTTTTT. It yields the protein CASSPAWTGGREKLFF.

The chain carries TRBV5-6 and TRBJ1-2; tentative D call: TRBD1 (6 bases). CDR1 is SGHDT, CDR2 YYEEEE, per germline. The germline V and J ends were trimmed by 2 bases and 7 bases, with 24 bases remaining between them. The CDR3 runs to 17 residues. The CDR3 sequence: CASSFRTADQSRGGYTF. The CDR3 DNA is TGTGCCAGCAGCTTCAGGACTGCAGACCAGAGCAGGGGTGGCTACACCTTC.

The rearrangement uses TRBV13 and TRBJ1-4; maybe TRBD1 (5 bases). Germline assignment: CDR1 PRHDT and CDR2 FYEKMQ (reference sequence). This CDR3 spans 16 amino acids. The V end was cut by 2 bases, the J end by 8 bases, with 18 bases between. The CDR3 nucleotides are TGTGCCAGCAGCTTACGTGGCTTGACACAGGCGGAAAAACTGTTTTTT. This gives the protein CASSLRGLTQAEKLFF.

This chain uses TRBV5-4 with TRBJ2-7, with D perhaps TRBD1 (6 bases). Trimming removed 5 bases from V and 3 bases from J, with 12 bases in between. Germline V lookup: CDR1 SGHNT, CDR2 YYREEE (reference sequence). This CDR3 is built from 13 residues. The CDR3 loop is CASRRQAYYEQYV. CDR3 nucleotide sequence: TGTGCCAGCAGAAGACAGGCCTACTACGAGCAGTACGTC.

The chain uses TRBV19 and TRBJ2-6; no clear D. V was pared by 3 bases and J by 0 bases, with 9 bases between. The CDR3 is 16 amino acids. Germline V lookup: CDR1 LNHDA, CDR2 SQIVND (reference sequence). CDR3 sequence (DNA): TGTGCCAGTAGTATCCGAGGCCACTCTGGGGCCAACGTCCTGACTTTC. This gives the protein CASSIRGHSGANVLTF.

For the CDR3, the DNA is TGCGCCAGCAGCCAGGACGGCACCAGGGGGAACACTGAAGCTTTCTTT. It is translated as CASSQDGTRGNTEAFF. The chain has TRBV4-1 and TRBJ1-1, with D perhaps matching TRBD1 (6 bases). The CDR3 runs to 16 residues. Germline CDR1 reads MGHRA; CDR2 reads YSYEKL. The V and J ends lost 3 bases and 1 base respectively, with 15 bases between them.

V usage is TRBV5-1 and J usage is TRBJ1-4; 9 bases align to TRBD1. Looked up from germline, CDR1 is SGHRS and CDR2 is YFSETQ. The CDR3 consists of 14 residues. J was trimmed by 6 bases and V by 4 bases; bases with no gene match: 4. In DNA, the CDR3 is TGCGCCAGCAGCCAGGGACAGGGCTATGAAAAACTGTTTTTT. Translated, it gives CASSQGQGYEKLFF. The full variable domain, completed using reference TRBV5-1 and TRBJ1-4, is KAGVTQTPRYLIKTRGQQVTLSCSPISGHRSVSWYQQTPGQGLQFLFEYFSETQRNKGNFPGRFSGRQFSNSRSEMNVSTLELGDSALYLCASSQGQGYEKLFFGSGTQLSVL.

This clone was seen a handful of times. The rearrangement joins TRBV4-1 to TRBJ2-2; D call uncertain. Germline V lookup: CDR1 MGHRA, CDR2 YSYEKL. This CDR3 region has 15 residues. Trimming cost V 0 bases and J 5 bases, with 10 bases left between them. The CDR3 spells CASSQEMRGTGELFF. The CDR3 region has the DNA TGCGCCAGCAGCCAAGAGATGAGAGGAACCGGGGAGCTGTTTTTT.

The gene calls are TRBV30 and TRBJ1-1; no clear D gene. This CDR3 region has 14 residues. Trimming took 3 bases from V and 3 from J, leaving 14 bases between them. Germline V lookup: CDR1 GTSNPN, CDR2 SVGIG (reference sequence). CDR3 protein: CAWSPEGFDTEAFF. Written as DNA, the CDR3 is TGTGCCTGGAGCCCGGAGGGATTTGACACTGAAGCTTTCTTT.

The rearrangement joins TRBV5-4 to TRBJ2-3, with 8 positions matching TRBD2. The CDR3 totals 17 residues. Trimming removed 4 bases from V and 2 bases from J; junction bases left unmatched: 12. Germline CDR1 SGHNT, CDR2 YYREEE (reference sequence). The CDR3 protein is CASSPPGSGGSTDTQYF. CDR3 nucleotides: TGTGCCAGCAGCCCCCCGGGGAGCGGGGGTTCCACAGATACGCAGTATTTT.

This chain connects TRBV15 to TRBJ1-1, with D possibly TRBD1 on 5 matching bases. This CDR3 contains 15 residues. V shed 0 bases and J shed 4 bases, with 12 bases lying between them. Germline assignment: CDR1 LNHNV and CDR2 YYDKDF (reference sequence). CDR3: CATSREVDRPTEAFF. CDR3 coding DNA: TGTGCCACCAGCAGAGAAGTCGACAGACCCACTGAAGCTTTCTTT.

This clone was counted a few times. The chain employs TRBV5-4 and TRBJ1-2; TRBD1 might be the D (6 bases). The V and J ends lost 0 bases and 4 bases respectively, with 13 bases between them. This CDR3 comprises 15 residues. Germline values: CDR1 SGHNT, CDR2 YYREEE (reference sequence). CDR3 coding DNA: TGTGCCAGCAGCTTGGGTACGGGACAAAGCTATGGCTACACCTTC. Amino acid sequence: CASSLGTGQSYGYTF.